Following are 19 T cell receptor beta chains from one sample sequenced in a study of tumor-infiltrating lymphocytes in primary liver carcinoma. Co-extraction of RNA and DNA was performed on about 19-30 mg of unsorted bulk tissue. A primer matching the constant region was used to make TCR beta cDNA from about 500 ng of total RNA. What produced the TCR beta libraries was three nested multiplex PCR rounds using slightly modified ARM-PCR. Each of the first two PCR rounds ran about 9 cycles with TRBV1-TRBV30 forward and C-beta reverse primers. One entry per CDR3 protein results from TCRdb running MiXCR on the multiplex PCR reads. The data contain around 80,000 distinct CDR3 sequences, approximately 70% of them singletons. The sample comprised tumor-adjacent normal liver tissue. These receptors all come from a man aged 40-49 years with primary liver carcinoma and hepatitis B virus infection.

In regard to this clonotype: At one of its ends the junction is not consistent with the germline gene, which may arise from a read error. This chain connects TRBV5-4 to TRBJ1-4, with 7 nucleotides matching TRBD1. This CDR3 region has 15 residues. CDR1 is SGHNT and CDR2 is YYREEE in the germline V gene (reference sequence). The CDR3 nucleotides read TGTGCCAGTAGCTTTAGCGGGACAGCAAATGAAAAACTGTTTTTT. Translated: CASSFSGTANEKLFF. Supplemented by reference TRBV5-4 and TRBJ1-4, the full variable domain reads ETGVTQSPTHLIKTRGQQVTLRCSSQSGHNTVSWYQQALGQGPQFIFQYYREEENGRGNFPPRFSGLQFPNYSSELNVNALELDDSALYLCASSFSGTANEKLFFGSGTQLSVL.

This clonotype appeared a few times. In DNA, the CDR3 is TGTGCCAGCACCCCGCGGGGTATGCCTCGACAGCAGTCGGTGTACGAGCAGTACTTC. Protein sequence: CASTPRGMPRQQSVYEQYF. J is TRBJ2-7 and V is TRBV28, with D maybe TRBD2 (6 bases). Trimming removed 7 bases from V and 4 bases from J, with 32 bases in between. Germline CDR1 MDHEN, CDR2 SYDVKM. CDR3 length equals 19 residues.

Worth noting for this clonotype: A junction boundary mismatches the germline segment, possibly from a read error. This chain joins TRBV4-1 and TRBJ2-2; 8 nucleotides agree with TRBD1. In germline, CDR1 is MGHRA, CDR2 YSYEKL. The CDR3 loop spans 16 amino acids. CDR3 loop: CASSPYGTGSTRELFF. Here the CDR3 DNA reads TGCGCCAGCAGCCCATATGGGACAGGATCCACCAGGGAACTGTTTTTT.

This clonotype has just one count. This could be a read error, since a much larger clone is one nucleotide away. The rearrangement joins TRBV10-3 to TRBJ2-7, with D possibly being TRBD1 (5 bases). Germline CDR1 reads ENHRY; CDR2 reads SYGVKD. The CDR3 runs 13 residues. The DNA of the CDR3 is TGTGCCATCAGCGCCTCGACAGAGTACGAGCATTACTTC. This encodes CAISASTEYEHYF.

Points on this clonotype: Lacking the conserved final phenylalanine or tryptophan, this CDR3 likely reflects a read error. The DNA is left out, because the CDR3 cannot be placed on it with certainty; the CDR3 is given as TCRdb lists it. The chain joins TRBV12-3 or TRBV12-4 to TRBJ2-1. The CDR3 length equals 11 residues, ends included. The CDR3 loop reads CASSGDTEQIL.

Details on this clonotype: The germline gene is not matched at one end of the junction; a read error may be the cause. The V and J genes are TRBV28 and TRBJ2-5; D is perhaps TRBD1 or TRBD2 (5 bases each). Germline V gene sequence: CDR1 MDHEN, CDR2 SYDVKM. The CDR3 has 20 amino acids. Here the CDR3 reads CTSSRQPNTGSWANEGTQYF. As DNA, the CDR3 is TGTACCAGCAGTCGCCAACCTAATACAGGTTCATGGGCCAACGAGGGGACCCAGTACTTC.

This clonotype was seen just once. This sequence may be a read error, since a much larger clone differs from it by one base. Here the CDR3 omits its conserved ending phenylalanine or tryptophan, so a read error is the likely source. The chain joins TRBV5-1 to TRBJ2-2, with 10 bases lining up with TRBD2. Trimming took 3 bases from V and 0 from J; bases not matched to a gene: 5. This CDR3 spans 17 amino acids. Germline-derived CDR1 and CDR2 are SGHRS and YFSETQ. CDR3 in DNA: TGCGCCAGCAGCTATCTAGCGGGAGAGACGAACACCGGGGAGCTGTTTTAT. Translating it yields CASSYLAGETNTGELFY.

Details on this clonotype: The junction and the germline gene differ at one end; a read error may be behind it. The V call is TRBV11-1, the J call TRBJ1-6; D is perhaps TRBD1 (5 bases). Germline V gene lookup returns CDR1 SGHAT and CDR2 FQDESV (reference sequence). The length of the CDR3 is 13 residues. The CDR3 sequence is CAGSRTLVSHLHF. The CDR3 DNA reads as TGTGCCGGCAGCCGGACACTGGTTTCACACCTCCACTTT.

This clonotype has just one count. One end of the junction varies from germline; a read error may be responsible. J is TRBJ1-2 and V is TRBV5-1; D not certain. The V gene's germline CDR1 is SGHRS and CDR2 YFSETQ. The CDR3 runs to 15 residues. CDR3 in amino acids: CTSSLAGFAEYGYTF. DNA of the CDR3: TGCACCAGCAGCTTGGCAGGTTTCGCTGAGTATGGCTACACCTTC.

The chain is built from TRBV7-8 and TRBJ2-1; D not resolved. This CDR3 is built from 16 residues. From germline, CDR1 is SGHVS and CDR2 FQNEAQ. V lost 9 bases and J 3 bases, leaving 21 bases between the germline ends. The CDR3 is CARNSDFGGIYNEQFF. The CDR3, as DNA: TGTGCCAGAAACTCTGACTTCGGCGGTATCTACAATGAGCAGTTCTTC.

This clonotype was recorded many times. The J gene is TRBJ2-7, the V gene TRBV10-2, with a tentative D call TRBD2 (6 bases). CDR1 and CDR2 from the germline V gene are WSHSY and SAAADI. With 4 bases removed from V and 3 bases from J, the gap between germline ends came to 7 bases. The CDR3 has 12 amino acids. The CDR3: CASSVSGYEQYF. As DNA, the CDR3 is TGCGCCAGCAGTGTTAGCGGCTACGAGCAGTACTTC.

The chain links TRBV29-1 to TRBJ2-1; TRBD2 matches 8 bases. Germline CDR1 reads SQVTM; CDR2 reads ANQGSEA. The CDR3 has 17 amino acids. Germline trimming cut 4 bases from V and 9 bases from J; bases unmatched to any gene: 20. The CDR3 bases are TGCAGCGTTGCGACTAGCGCTAGTGGCTTGGACCTCCTTGAGCAGTTCTTC. It specifies CSVATSASGLDLLEQFF.

A note on this clonotype: A read error may produce the germline difference seen at one junction end. The CDR3 spells CASSCGQEAFGYGYTF. In DNA form, the CDR3 reads TGTGCCAGCAGTTGCGGGCAGGAGGCATTTGGCTATGGCTACACCTTT. This chain links TRBV6-5 with TRBJ1-2; D not resolved. The CDR3 has 16 amino acids. Germline CDR1 MNHEY, CDR2 SVGAGI.

This clonotype has only a few counts. A read error may account for a junction end that differs from germline. The chain employs TRBV7-2 and TRBJ1-1; D gene unclear. Germline loops: CDR1 SGHTA, CDR2 FQGNSA. This CDR3 spans 13 amino acids. The CDR3 here is CPSSLTTNTEAFF. CDR3 coding DNA: TGTCCCAGCAGCTTAACTACGAACACTGAAGCTTTCTTT.

Concerning this clonotype: Since a much larger clone is just one base distant, this may be a read error. The V gene is TRBV25-1, the J gene TRBJ1-2, with D unresolved. Germline CDR1 is MGHDK and CDR2 is SYGVNS. This CDR3 comprises 12 residues. The chain's CDR3 is CVSSDHNYGYTF. CDR3 nucleotide sequence: TGTGTCAGCAGTGACCACAATTATGGCTACACCTTC.

To note about this clonotype: A clone one base away is much larger, so this may be a read error. This CDR3 fails to terminate in the conserved phenylalanine or tryptophan, so it likely reflects a read error. The J gene is TRBJ1-1, the V gene TRBV28; D unresolved. This CDR3 contains 13 residues. V lost 5 bases, J lost 0 bases, and 7 bases lay in between. The germline V gene has CDR1 MDHEN and CDR2 SYDVKM. CDR3 protein: CASSTTMNTEAFL. The CDR3 nucleotides read TGTGCCAGCAGTACCACCATGAACACTGAAGCTTTCCTT.

On this clonotype itself: A much larger clone sits a single nucleotide away, making a read error possible. The chain uses TRBV20-1 and TRBJ2-1; D remains ambiguous. Per the germline V gene, CDR1 is DFQATT and CDR2 is SNEGSKA (reference sequence). This CDR3 region has 14 residues. The germline V and J ends were trimmed by 7 bases and 5 bases, with 18 bases remaining between them. The CDR3 DNA follows: TGCAGTGTACGTCAGTTTGTAAGCCACAATGAGCAGTTCTTC. It translates to CSVRQFVSHNEQFF.

In the case of this clonotype: A read error is possible here, since a much larger clone lies one base away. This chain connects TRBV5-1 to TRBJ2-5; 9 bases agree with TRBD2. The CDR3 runs 14 residues. Germline V gives CDR1 SGHRS, CDR2 YFSETQ. The CDR3 protein is CASRSGRLQETLYF. The CDR3 DNA is TGCGCCAGCAGGAGCGGGAGGCTTCAAGAGACCCTGTACTTC.

Comments on this clonotype: The junction departs from germline at one end; a sequencing error may be responsible. This chain connects TRBV12-3 or TRBV12-4 to TRBJ2-5; 10 bases are shared with TRBD2. The CDR3 has 17 residues. The CDR3 reads CARSLSLAGALGETQYF. As DNA, the CDR3 is TGTGCCAGGAGTTTAAGTCTAGCGGGAGCCCTGGGAGAGACCCAGTACTTC.